The 6 T cell receptor beta chains presented below share a single source sample, sequenced in a study of control samples from healthy donors and cancer patients. The table came from immunoSEQ multiplex PCR; TCRdb's copy has only in-frame clones and leaves some out. The top ten hold 4% of the sample, which has tens of thousands of clones, roughly 87% seen once. Source material: blood. These TCRs come from a woman between 50 and 59 years old in good health.

This clone showed up just a few times. This chain links TRBV3-1 (or the pseudogene TRBV3-2) with TRBJ2-7, with D perhaps matching TRBD2 (5 bases). Looked up from germline, CDR1 is LGHDT and CDR2 is YNNKEL (reference sequence). V was pared by 4 bases and J by 3 bases, with 10 bases between. The CDR3 spans 13 residues. CDR3 protein: CASSPGGFYEQYF. For the CDR3, the DNA is TGTGCCAGCAGCCCCGGAGGATTCTACGAGCAGTACTTC.

The gene calls are TRBV6-1 and TRBJ2-7; perhaps D is TRBD1 or TRBD2 (5 bases each). Trimming pared 1 base from V and 0 bases from J, leaving 7 bases between. The CDR3 extends over 14 amino acids. Germline V lookup: CDR1 MNHNS, CDR2 SASEGT. The CDR3 DNA follows: TGTGCCAGCAGTGAAGGGGACGGCTCCTACGAGCAGTACTTC. Residues: CASSEGDGSYEQYF.

This sequence joins TRBV7-9 and TRBJ1-5; D call uncertain. This CDR3 is 12 amino acids long. The germline gives CDR1 SEHNR, CDR2 FQNEAQ (reference sequence). Deletions cut 4 bases from V and 5 bases from J, with 6 bases between. Written as DNA, the CDR3 is TGTGCCAGCAGCTACGACGATCAGCCCCAGCATTTT. This gives the protein CASSYDDQPQHF.

The V and J genes are TRBV28 and TRBJ2-3; no reliable D call. The V and J ends lost 2 bases and 6 bases respectively, with 12 bases between them. Germline V gene lookup returns CDR1 MDHEN and CDR2 SYDVKM. The CDR3 has 14 amino acids. CDR3 amino acids: CASSLGGPSDTQYF. CDR3 DNA sequence: TGTGCCAGCAGTTTAGGCGGACCATCGGATACGCAGTATTTT.

The chain links TRBV6-1 to TRBJ2-3, with 8 positions matching TRBD2. V shed 4 bases, J shed 4 bases, and the junction held 10 bases outside the gene matches. The CDR3 is made up of 16 amino acids. Germline assignment: CDR1 MNHNS and CDR2 SASEGT. The CDR3 loop reads CASSVSSGGPSDTQYF. In DNA, the CDR3 is TGTGCCAGCAGTGTGTCGTCGGGAGGGCCCTCAGATACGCAGTATTTT.

The gene calls are TRBV18 and TRBJ2-3, with D perhaps given as TRBD1 or TRBD2 (6 bases each). Germline values: CDR1 KGHSH, CDR2 LQKENI. V lost 0 bases and J 4 bases, leaving 17 bases between the germline ends. The CDR3 contains 17 residues. This chain's CDR3 is CASSPPMGGDVADTQYF. The CDR3 bases are TGTGCCAGCTCACCACCGATGGGGGGCGACGTGGCAGATACGCAGTATTTT.